Sequencing of this TCR beta chain was carried out in a study of radiation and T cells in renal cell carcinoma. Using immunoSEQ multiplex PCR, the repertoire was profiled, and TCRdb retains in-frame clones only, with some absent. Among approximately 24,000 clones listed, 40% to 55% were seen once. As regards this clone: Its target is unknown.

CDR1 is SGHNT and CDR2 is YYREEE in the germline V gene (reference sequence). V was pared by 1 base and J by 1 base, with 5 bases between. The CDR3 length is 13 residues. The treatment denotes: 15 Gy SBRT to primary tumor, nephrectomy 4 weeks later. Whole-study findings and limits: Compared with controls, irradiated tumors had more, larger dominant CDR3 motifs.

The chain recombines TRBV5-4 with TRBJ1-1; D not resolved. The source was tumor tissue, collected from a patient whose treatment included radiotherapy and nephrectomy. The source is a woman in her fifties or sixties with renal cell carcinoma. CDR3 loop: CASSLKGNTEAFF. CDR3 bases: TGTGCCAGCAGCTTGAAGGGGAACACTGAAGCTTTCTTT. Variable domain in full (rest from reference TRBV5-4 and TRBJ1-1): ETGVTQSPTHLIKTRGQQVTLRCSSQSGHNTVSWYQQALGQGPQFIFQYYREEENGRGNFPPRFSGLQFPNYSSELNVNALELDDSALYLCASSLKGNTEAFFGQGTRLTVV.